This TCR beta chain appears in the sequencing data of a study of OX40 agonist ivuxolimab in advanced cancers. Overall study context: The dose-escalation cohort had hepatocellular carcinoma, melanoma, renal cell or head and neck cancer. Checkpoint inhibitors had been given previously to around 38% of patients. Whole-study findings and limits: More expanded clones were found, on average, in CD8+ than in CD4+ T cells.

Details on this clone: Antigen: not known.

Excluded were patients having autoimmune disease history or systemic immunosuppression. Assay: immunoSEQ multiplex PCR; the TCRdb copy retains only in-frame clones and omits some. The sample lists roughly 36,000 clones; less than 90% were seen once. The germline V gene encodes CDR1 SGHNT and CDR2 YENEEA. J lost 9 bases, V lost 5 bases, and 3 bases had no gene match. This CDR3 is 13 amino acids long. This sample comprised CD4+ or CD8+ T cells sorted from blood, obtained in a trial of the OX40 agonist ivuxolimab. This receptor was taken from an adult with an advanced solid tumor such as melanoma, head and neck, liver or kidney cancer. The V gene is TRBV11-3, the J gene TRBJ2-1; 11 bases line up with TRBD2. DNA of the CDR3: TGTGCCAGCAGCACCGGGACTAGCGGTGAGCAGTTCTTC. Amino acids: CASSTGTSGEQFF. The variable domain in full, completed from reference TRBV11-3 and TRBJ2-1, reads EAGVVQSPRYKIIEKKQPVAFWCNPISGHNTLYWYLQNLGQGPELLIRYENEEAVDDSQLPKDRFSAERLKGVDSTLKIQPAELGDSAVYLCASSTGTSGEQFFGPGTRLTVL.